This T cell receptor beta chain was sequenced during a study of blood T cells in healthy people across ages. Points from the study as a whole: Calculation of diversity from one million T cells yielded estimates considered to be underestimates. Bulk PBMC profiling left naive and antigen-experienced comparisons inconclusive.

CDR3 length: 15 amino acids. CDR1 is MNHNS, CDR2 SASEGT, per germline. Trimming shortened V by 6 bases and J by 4 bases, and 16 bases separated the two germline ends. As concerns this clonotype: Its target is not known.

A J-beta primer mix and a sample-barcoded 5' primer were used in a second PCR of roughly 6 to 11 cycles. Individual samples furnished no less than 2.5 million CDR3-containing paired-end reads apiece. MiXCR, run by TCRdb on the 5' RACE reads, gives a single entry per CDR3 protein. The sample consists of 1.5 million to 1.9 million distinct CDR3 sequences, under 55% of them appearing once. The gene calls are TRBV6-1 and TRBJ2-1; D gene uncertain. The TCR originated in a young woman in good health. The sequenced sample consisted of blood. The CDR3 DNA reads TGTGCCAGCAGCCTCCACGGCGAAGTATACAATGAGCAGTTCTTC. It codes for CASSLHGEVYNEQFF.